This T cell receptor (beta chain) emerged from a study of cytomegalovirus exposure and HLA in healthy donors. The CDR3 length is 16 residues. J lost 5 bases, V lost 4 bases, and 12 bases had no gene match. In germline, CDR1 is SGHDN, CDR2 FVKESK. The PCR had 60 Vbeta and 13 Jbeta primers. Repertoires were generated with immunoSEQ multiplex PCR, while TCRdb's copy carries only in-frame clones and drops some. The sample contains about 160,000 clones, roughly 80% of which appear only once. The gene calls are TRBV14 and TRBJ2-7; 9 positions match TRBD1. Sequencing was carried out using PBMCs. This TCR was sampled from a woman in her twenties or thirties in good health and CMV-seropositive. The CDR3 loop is CASSLEEGQGIDEQYF. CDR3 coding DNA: TGTGCCAGCAGCCTCGAGGAGGGACAGGGTATCGACGAGCAGTACTTC.